Below are 20 T cell receptor beta chains sequenced from a single sample in a study of T cells in Graves' hyperthyroidism and ophthalmopathy. Amplified TCR beta CDR3 regions derived from RNA transcripts. Researchers ran a first-round RT-PCR on the TCR CDR3 using the HTBI primer set. TCRdb reanalysed the multiplex PCR reads using MiXCR and keeps one entry per CDR3 protein. This sample has around 340,000 distinct CDR3 sequences; 15% to 20% occur once, and the top ten carry around 34%. The sequenced material came from blood. Every receptor here comes from a man aged 25 to 40 with Graves' hyperthyroidism.

A few counts support this clonotype. This chain joins TRBV6-2 or TRBV6-3 and TRBJ2-1; 8 bases align to TRBD1. The V and J ends lost 6 bases and 11 bases, in that order; junction bases with no gene match: 9. The length of the CDR3 is 13 residues. CDR1 and CDR2 (germline): MNHEY, SVGEGT. The CDR3 nucleotides are TGTGCCAGCAGCCAGGGACAGGCAGGACAGCAGTTCTTC. Protein product: CASSQGQAGQQFF.

This clonotype was counted only a few times. The chain employs TRBV27 and TRBJ1-4, with 9 bases that match TRBD1. With 6 bases clipped from V and 6 bases from J, the junction kept 2 bases outside the gene matches. The CDR3 has 13 residues. Germline CDR1 MNHEY, CDR2 SMNVEV (reference sequence). This CDR3 reads CASRGQGDEKLFF. The CDR3 region has the DNA TGTGCCAGCAGGGGACAGGGCGATGAAAAACTGTTTTTT.

There are many counts of this clonotype. The V gene is TRBV10-3, the J gene TRBJ1-2, with 8 positions matching TRBD1. CDR1 and CDR2 (germline): ENHRY, SYGVKD. Unmatched junction bases numbered 8, after V lost 6 bases and J lost 8 bases. This CDR3 is built from 13 residues. The CDR3 bases are TGTGCCATCAGAACGCAGGGGGCGCCCGGCTACACCTTC. It codes for CAIRTQGAPGYTF.

This clonotype was counted between two and nine times. The rearrangement uses TRBV18 and TRBJ2-2; the D gene is possibly TRBD2 (5 bases). The CDR3 runs 18 residues. Germline V gene lookup returns CDR1 KGHSH and CDR2 LQKENI. The germline V and J ends were trimmed by 6 bases and 3 bases, with 23 bases remaining between them. DNA of the CDR3: TGTGCCAGCTCCCTGTCCAGAGGGCCGGTCCTCGACACCGGGGAGCTGTTTTTT. Translating gives CASSLSRGPVLDTGELFF.

The J gene is TRBJ2-2, the V gene TRBV6-2 or TRBV6-3, with 10 bases matching TRBD2. In germline, CDR1 is MNHEY, CDR2 SVGEGT. The CDR3 extends over 18 amino acids. Trimming took 2 bases from V and 1 from J; bases not matched to a gene: 7. CDR3 in DNA: TGTGCCAGCAGTTACAGTCTAGCGGGGGCAGGGAACACCGGGGAGCTGTTTTTT. It encodes CASSYSLAGAGNTGELFF.

Ten or more counts support this clonotype. The CDR3 loop reads CASSTRDSGDTEAFF. The CDR3, as DNA: TGTGCCAGCAGCACCCGGGACAGTGGGGACACTGAAGCTTTCTTT. The chain joins TRBV27 to TRBJ1-1; 7 bases fit TRBD1. After removal of 6 bases from V and 3 bases from J, the junction contained 10 bases not matched to a gene. The CDR3 consists of 15 residues. Germline V gene data show CDR1 as MNHEY and CDR2 as SMNVEV (reference sequence).

This clonotype was observed a few times. This chain joins TRBV24-1 and TRBJ2-7, with 9 bases lining up with TRBD2. This CDR3 comprises 16 residues. V gave up 4 bases and J gave up 3 bases; unmatched junction bases: 9. The V gene's germline CDR1 is KGHDR and CDR2 SFDVKD. The CDR3 here is CATSETIAGVCYEQYF. The CDR3 DNA reads as TGTGCCACCAGTGAAACCATAGCGGGAGTCTGCTACGAGCAGTACTTC.

This clonotype appeared a few times. The CDR3 loop is CASSESRGTEAFF. CDR3 DNA sequence: TGCGCCAGCAGTGAGTCGCGGGGAACTGAAGCTTTCTTT. The J gene is TRBJ1-1, the V gene TRBV10-2; no firm D call. The CDR3 is made up of 13 amino acids. CDR1 and CDR2 from the germline V gene are WSHSY and SAAADI. Trimming took 0 bases from V and 5 from J, leaving 7 bases between them.

This clonotype was picked up many times. The chain is built from TRBV11-2 and TRBJ2-3; 14 bases are a match to TRBD2. The CDR3 is 16 amino acids. Germline V lookup: CDR1 SGHAT, CDR2 FQNNGV. J gave up 0 bases and V 5 bases, and 1 base lay outside the gene matches. The CDR3 protein is CASSRLAGGSTDTQYF. DNA for the CDR3: TGTGCCAGCAGCCGACTAGCGGGAGGGAGCACAGATACGCAGTATTTT.

The rearrangement links TRBV7-6 to TRBJ2-1; D is perhaps TRBD1 (6 bases). Trimming left V 5 bases short and J 12 bases short, with 14 bases between. The length of the CDR3 is 12 residues. The germline V gene encodes CDR1 SGHVS and CDR2 FNYEAQ. The DNA of the CDR3 is TGTGCCAGCAGCCCCGACAGGTTCCGGCAGTTCTTC. It codes for CASSPDRFRQFF.

At least ten counts were recorded for this clonotype. V gene TRBV3-1 combines with J gene TRBJ1-2, with a possible D match to TRBD1 (5 bases). The CDR3 is 15 amino acids. The ends were cut back, 5 bases at V and 3 bases at J, with 16 bases in the middle. Germline CDR1 and CDR2: LGHDT and YNNKEL (reference sequence). CDR3 region: CASSTPGMSDYGYTF. CDR3 coding DNA: TGTGCCAGCAGCACGCCAGGGATGAGCGACTATGGCTACACCTTC.

This rearrangement joins TRBV20-1 to TRBJ1-4; possibly TRBD1 for D (5 bases). The ends were cut back, 0 bases at V and 2 bases at J, with 7 bases in the middle. This CDR3 is built from 14 residues. Germline V gives CDR1 DFQATT, CDR2 SNEGSKA (reference sequence). In nucleotides, the CDR3 is TGCAGTGCTAGAGACAGGGTGACTAATGAAAAACTGTTTTTT. This translates into CSARDRVTNEKLFF.

This clonotype was seen repeatedly, ten times or more. This chain joins TRBV27 and TRBJ1-2; 9 bases map to TRBD1. The CDR3 runs 15 residues. With V trimmed by 1 base and J by 7 bases, 7 bases remained unmatched. The germline gives CDR1 MNHEY, CDR2 SMNVEV (reference sequence). CDR3 DNA: TGTGCCAGCAGTTTATTAGGAACAGGGGGCTCTGGCTACACCTTC. This codes for CASSLLGTGGSGYTF.

The rearrangement uses TRBV14 and TRBJ2-7; D gene unclear. Trimming took 7 bases from V and 6 from J, leaving 19 bases between them. The CDR3 spans 14 residues. CDR1 is SGHDN, CDR2 FVKESK, per germline. The CDR3 DNA sequence: TGTGCCAGCAATACGGGCGAAGAATACACCGAGCAGTACTTC. Its translation is CASNTGEEYTEQYF. The full variable domain, its missing parts supplied by reference TRBV14 and TRBJ2-7, is EAGVTQFPSHSVIEKGQTVTLRCDPISGHDNLYWYRRVMGKEIKFLLHFVKESKQDESGMPNNRFLAERTGGTYSTLKVQPAELEDSGVYFCASNTGEEYTEQYFGPGTRLTVT.

The genes are TRBV20-1 and TRBJ1-1; D call uncertain. The germline V and J ends were trimmed by 6 bases and 10 bases, with 18 bases remaining between them. Germline assignment: CDR1 DFQATT and CDR2 SNEGSKA (reference sequence). The CDR3 is 12 amino acids. CDR3 sequence (DNA): TGCAGTGCCCAAAGGACGGAAACCTCAGCTTTCTTT. As protein: CSAQRTETSAFF.

This clonotype was picked up many times. The V and J genes are TRBV24-1 and TRBJ1-1; 7 bases line up with TRBD1. CDR1 KGHDR and CDR2 SFDVKD come from the germline V gene. CDR3 length: 17 residues. The V segment lost 4 bases and the J segment 0 bases; nucleotides outside the gene matches: 10. The CDR3: CATSDLTGLRMNTEAFF. Here the CDR3 DNA reads TGTGCCACCAGTGACCTGACAGGGTTAAGGATGAACACTGAAGCTTTCTTT.

Many counts were recorded for this clonotype. The chain uses TRBV29-1 and TRBJ1-1; D gene ambiguous. Trimming stripped 8 bases from V and 0 bases from J, with 13 bases between. The length of the CDR3 is 13 residues. Germline V CDR1 and CDR2: SQVTM, ANQGSEA. The CDR3 loop is CSLTKGMNTEAFF. The CDR3 DNA reads TGCAGCTTAACCAAAGGCATGAACACTGAAGCTTTCTTT.

This clonotype showed up many times. The V call is TRBV5-1, the J call TRBJ2-5; TRBD2 matches 14 bases. This CDR3 comprises 16 residues. V dropped 6 bases and J dropped 0; count of bases not matched to a gene: 4. The V gene's germline CDR1 is SGHRS and CDR2 YFSETQ. DNA for the CDR3: TGCGCCAGCAAGTTGGGACTAGCGGGGGACCAAGAGACCCAGTACTTC. Translated: CASKLGLAGDQETQYF.

This rearrangement joins TRBV6-2 or TRBV6-3 to TRBJ1-2; the match to TRBD1 covers 9 bases. V was pared by 5 bases and J by 9 bases, with 7 bases of the junction left unmatched. Germline V gene lookup returns CDR1 MNHEY and CDR2 SVGEGT. The CDR3 is made up of 13 amino acids. CDR3 sequence: CASSGGQGRSYTF. The DNA for the CDR3 is TGTGCCAGCAGTGGGGGACAGGGTAGGAGCTACACCTTC.

The chain uses TRBV4-1 and TRBJ1-6; no definite D call. Germline lookup yields CDR1 MGHRA and CDR2 YSYEKL. The V gene lost 1 base and the J gene lost 12 bases, with 7 bases spanning the gap. The CDR3 totals 12 residues. The CDR3 loop reads CASSQVELPLHF. The DNA for the CDR3 is TGCGCCAGCAGCCAAGTCGAGTTACCCCTCCACTTT.